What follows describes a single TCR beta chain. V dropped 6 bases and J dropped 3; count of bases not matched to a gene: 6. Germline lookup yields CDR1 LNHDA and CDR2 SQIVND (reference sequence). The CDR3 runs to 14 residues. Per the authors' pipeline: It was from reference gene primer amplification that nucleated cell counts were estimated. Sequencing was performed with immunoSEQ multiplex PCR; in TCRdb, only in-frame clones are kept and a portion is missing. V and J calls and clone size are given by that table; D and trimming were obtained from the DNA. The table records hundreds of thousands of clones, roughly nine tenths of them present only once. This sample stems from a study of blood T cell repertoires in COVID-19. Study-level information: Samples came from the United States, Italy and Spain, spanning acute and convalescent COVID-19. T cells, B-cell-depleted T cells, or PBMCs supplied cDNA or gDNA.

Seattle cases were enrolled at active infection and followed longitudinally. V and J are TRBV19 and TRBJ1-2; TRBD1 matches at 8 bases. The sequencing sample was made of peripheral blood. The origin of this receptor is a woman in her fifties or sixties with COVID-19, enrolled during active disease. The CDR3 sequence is CASRTTGGDYGYTF. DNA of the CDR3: TGTGCCAGTAGAACCACAGGGGGTGACTATGGCTACACCTTC.